The 20 T cell receptor beta chains given below trace back to one sample, sequenced in a study of blood T cell repertoires in COVID-19. Produced via immunoSEQ multiplex PCR; TCRdb's table is partial and in-frame only. Of some 120,000 clones detected, about 85% appear once; the ten largest clones hold around 3%. Sequencing was carried out using peripheral blood. These receptors were collected from a woman aged 80 or older with COVID-19, enrolled during active disease.

This chain uses TRBV19 with TRBJ1-3; D possibly corresponds to TRBD1 (6 bases). This CDR3 is built from 14 residues. V lost 6 bases, J lost 3 bases, and 12 bases lay in between. Germline loops: CDR1 LNHDA, CDR2 SQIVND (reference sequence). The CDR3 is CASREDRIGNTIYF. CDR3 in DNA: TGTGCCAGTAGGGAAGACAGGATTGGAAACACCATATATTTT.

The chain joins TRBV6-1 to TRBJ1-5, with 11 bases that match TRBD1. From germline, CDR1 is MNHNS and CDR2 SASEGT. V shed 4 bases, J shed 2 bases, and the junction held 7 bases outside the gene matches. The CDR3 length is 17 residues. The DNA of the CDR3 is TGTGCCAGCAGTGGGGGACAGGGGGTGATCGGCAATCAGCCCCAGCATTTT. Translated: CASSGGQGVIGNQPQHF.

J is TRBJ1-6 and V is TRBV18; possible D gene TRBD1, 6 bases. Germline values: CDR1 KGHSH, CDR2 LQKENI. V dropped 3 bases and J dropped 9 bases, with 21 bases sitting between them. The CDR3 totals 17 residues. This CDR3 reads CASSPAGTLSSGSPLHF. The CDR3 DNA follows: TGTGCCAGCTCACCCGCCGGGACACTCTCCTCGGGTTCACCCCTCCACTTT.

The CDR3 region is CASSHWERHRLEQYF. CDR3 nucleotide sequence: TGTGCCAGCAGTCACTGGGAGAGACATCGTCTCGAGCAGTACTTC. The chain is built from TRBV5-6 and TRBJ2-7, with TRBD2 as a possible D gene (5 bases). This CDR3 has 15 residues. CDR1 is SGHDT and CDR2 is YYEEEE in the germline V gene. Trimming removed 5 bases from V and 6 bases from J, with 21 bases in between.

This chain uses TRBV21-1 with TRBJ2-1; TRBD1 is the table's D call, not checked against the DNA. TRBV21-1 is a pseudogene segment. This CDR3 is built from 17 residues. In nucleotides, the CDR3 is TGTGCCAGCAGCAAAACCGCCGCGGCAGGGTACTACAATGAGCAGTTCTTC. Translating gives CASSKTAAAGYYNEQFF.

A word on this clone: In the same sample, other DNA sequences code for this CDR3. V is TRBV5-6 and J is TRBJ1-2, with 8 bases aligning to TRBD1. V gave up 6 bases and J gave up 0 bases; unmatched junction bases: 4. Germline assignment: CDR1 SGHDT and CDR2 YYEEEE. The CDR3 is 14 residues long. In DNA form, the CDR3 reads TGTGCCAGCAAATCGACAGGGGCTAACTATGGCTACACCTTC. This gives the protein CASKSTGANYGYTF.

This clone was observed once. The chain carries TRBV2 and TRBJ2-1; the match to TRBD2 covers 9 bases. Germline loops: CDR1 SNHLY, CDR2 FYNNEI. The V segment lost 2 bases and the J segment 4 bases; nucleotides outside the gene matches: 0. The CDR3 sequence is 14 residues long. The CDR3 nucleotides are TGTGCCAGCAGTGAACTAGCGGGATACAATGAGCAGTTCTTC. Translated: CASSELAGYNEQFF. Using reference TRBV2 and TRBJ2-1 for the parts outside the CDR3, the full variable domain is EPEVTQTPSHQVTQMGQEVILRCVPISNHLYFYWYRQILGQKVEFLVSFYNNEISEKSEIFDDQFSVERPDGSNFTLKIRSTKLEDSAMYFCASSELAGYNEQFFGPGTRLTVL.

The chain carries TRBV6-5 and TRBJ1-5, with 8 nucleotides matching TRBD1. The CDR3 covers 15 residues. CDR1 is MNHEY, CDR2 SVGAGI, per germline. Losses at the gene ends were 5 bases for V and 5 bases for J; bases not matched to a gene: 8. The CDR3 nucleotides read TGTGCCAGCAGTCGCACCGGGACAGGATATCAGCCCCAGCATTTT. Translated: CASSRTGTGYQPQHF.

The rearrangement uses TRBV28 and TRBJ2-7; 14 bases fit TRBD2. Germline CDR1 and CDR2: MDHEN and SYDVKM. J lost 5 bases, V lost 10 bases, and 7 bases had no gene match. The CDR3 runs 14 residues. CDR3 amino acids: CATLGTSGSNEQYF. The CDR3, as DNA: TGTGCCACCCTGGGGACTAGCGGGAGCAACGAGCAGTACTTC.

The DNA of the CDR3 is TGCAGCGTTACCACAGGGACCACTGAAGCTTTCTTT. Residues: CSVTTGTTEAFF. The V call is TRBV29-1, the J call TRBJ1-1; perhaps TRBD1 as D (6 bases). CDR3 length: 12 amino acids. V dropped 5 bases and J dropped 4 bases, with 11 bases sitting between them. The germline CDR1 and CDR2 sequences are SQVTM and ANQGSEA.

The J gene is TRBJ1-1, the V gene TRBV28; D not certain. The CDR3 runs 12 residues. V dropped 2 bases and J dropped 3 bases, with 4 bases sitting between them. Germline-derived CDR1 and CDR2 are MDHEN and SYDVKM. As DNA, the CDR3 is TGTGCCAGCAGTTTAATATACACTGAAGCTTTCTTT. Protein sequence: CASSLIYTEAFF.

This clone was observed once. A much larger clone differs by one base, so this may be a read error. The chain joins TRBV6-5 to TRBJ1-5; 7 bases line up with TRBD1. With V trimmed by 6 bases and J by 2 bases, 1 base remained unmatched. This CDR3 is built from 13 residues. The germline gives CDR1 MNHEY, CDR2 SVGAGI. CDR3 sequence reads: CASSQGGNQPQHF. CDR3 sequence (DNA): TGTGCCAGCAGCCAGGGGGGCAATCAGCCCCAGCATTTT.

The CDR3 is CASSRNSYEQYF. The CDR3 DNA follows: TGTGCCAGCAGCCGTAACAGCTACGAGCAGTACTTC. The rearrangement links TRBV7-2 to TRBJ2-7; D is uncertain. CDR3 length: 12 residues. The V gene's germline CDR1 is SGHTA and CDR2 FQGNSA. Trimming removed 5 bases at V and 3 bases at J, with 8 bases between.

This chain joins TRBV28 and TRBJ2-5; 8 nucleotides line up with TRBD2. The trim removed 2 bases at V and 14 bases at J, leaving 7 bases unmatched. The CDR3 is 12 amino acids. Germline lookup yields CDR1 MDHEN and CDR2 SYDVKM. In DNA, the CDR3 is TGTGCCAGCAGTTTAGCCGGGACTAGTAGATACTTC. It encodes CASSLAGTSRYF.

This sequence joins TRBV4-2 and TRBJ2-7, with TRBD2 identical over 7 bases. The germline gives CDR1 LGHNA, CDR2 YNFKEQ. V was clipped by 2 bases and J by 3 bases; unmatched bases: 7. The CDR3 is 15 amino acids. Written as DNA, the CDR3 is TGTGCCAGCAGCCAAAGCGGGATCTCCGGCTACGAGCAGTACTTC. Translated: CASSQSGISGYEQYF.

This sequence joins TRBV5-6 and TRBJ1-1; tentative D call: TRBD1 (6 bases). The CDR3 spans 14 residues. V lost 1 base to trimming and J lost 1 base, with 8 bases between them. Germline V gives CDR1 SGHDT, CDR2 YYEEEE. CDR3 in DNA: TGTGCCAGCAGCTTGCAGGGGCCGAACACTGAAGCTTTCTTT. Its protein is CASSLQGPNTEAFF.

The V call is TRBV12-5, the J call TRBJ2-3, with TRBD2 matching 7 bases. V was clipped by 3 bases and J by 3 bases; unmatched bases: 3. The CDR3 runs to 14 residues. Germline V gene lookup returns CDR1 LGHNT and CDR2 FRNRAP. This CDR3 is CASGLSSGTDTQYF. CDR3 nucleotides: TGTGCTAGTGGTTTAAGTAGCGGGACAGATACGCAGTATTTT.

CDR3 in amino acids: CASSLSLAFGDEQFF. The CDR3, as DNA: TGTGCCAGCAGCTTATCCCTAGCGTTTGGCGATGAGCAGTTCTTC. This sequence joins TRBV7-8 and TRBJ2-1; a weak D match, TRBD2 (6 bases). The germline V gene has CDR1 SGHVS and CDR2 FQNEAQ. V lost 2 bases and J 8 bases, leaving 16 bases between the germline ends. The CDR3 is made up of 15 amino acids.

The table lists this clone with a few counts. The rearrangement links TRBV6-2 or TRBV6-3 to TRBJ2-5; D perhaps matches TRBD2 (5 bases). Germline loops: CDR1 MNHEY, CDR2 SVGEGT. Trimming pared 2 bases from V and 5 bases from J, leaving 15 bases between. The CDR3 length is 15 residues. In DNA form, the CDR3 reads TGTGCCAGCAGTTACCCATCACTAGGTGGGGAGACCCAGTACTTC. Its protein product is CASSYPSLGGETQYF.

This clone was recorded only once. This chain uses TRBV11-2 with TRBJ2-1; 7 positions agree with TRBD2. Trimming took 6 bases from V and 6 from J; bases not matched to a gene: 14. This CDR3 is 16 amino acids long. The germline gives CDR1 SGHAT, CDR2 FQNNGV. CDR3 in amino acids: CASRTPGSGILNEQFF. CDR3 DNA sequence: TGTGCCAGCAGGACCCCGGGGAGCGGGATCCTCAATGAGCAGTTCTTC. The full variable domain, completed using reference TRBV11-2 and TRBJ2-1, is EAGVAQSPRYKIIEKRQSVAFWCNPISGHATLYWYQQILGQGPKLLIQFQNNGVVDDSQLPKDRFSAERLKGVDSTLKIQPAKLEDSAVYLCASRTPGSGILNEQFFGPGTRLTVL.